Below are 14 T cell receptor beta chains sequenced from a single sample in a study of T cells after somatic rescue of genetic block. Repertoires were generated with immunoSEQ multiplex PCR, while TCRdb's copy carries only in-frame clones and drops some. The data hold more than 65,000 clones, with roughly 93% observed a single time. Specimen: peripheral blood mononuclear cells (PBMCs). These receptors were taken from a man aged 25-45 years.

This clone was counted once. V gene TRBV7-9 combines with J gene TRBJ1-3; no reliable D call. Germline V gives CDR1 SEHNR, CDR2 FQNEAQ (reference sequence). CDR3 length equals 15 residues. Trimming removed 0 bases from V and 7 bases from J, with 13 bases in between. CDR3 loop: CASSLAPGYWNTIYF. CDR3 coding DNA: TGTGCCAGCAGCTTAGCGCCCGGGTATTGGAACACCATATATTTT.

The gene calls are TRBV2 and TRBJ2-4; D not resolved. Trimming pared 6 bases from V and 1 base from J, leaving 16 bases between. Per germline, CDR1 SNHLY and CDR2 FYNNEI. The CDR3 is 16 residues long. The CDR3 sequence: CASSARGVLAKNIQYF. The CDR3 DNA sequence: TGTGCCAGCAGCGCCCGTGGGGTTCTCGCCAAAAACATTCAGTACTTC.

The CDR3 loop reads CASNLAGGSSSYNEQFF. CDR3 nucleotide sequence: TGTGCCAGCAACCTAGCGGGAGGGTCATCCTCCTACAATGAGCAGTTCTTC. The chain carries TRBV7-2 and TRBJ2-1; 12 bases match TRBD2. Germline V gives CDR1 SGHTA, CDR2 FQGNSA. The CDR3 totals 17 residues. Losses at the gene ends were 7 bases for V and 0 bases for J; bases not matched to a gene: 7.

The chain recombines TRBV7-9 with TRBJ2-7; no clear D. V lost 5 bases and J 0 bases, leaving 8 bases between the germline ends. Germline V gene data show CDR1 as SEHNR and CDR2 as FQNEAQ (reference sequence). The CDR3 totals 13 residues. CDR3 bases: TGTGCCAGCAGCGCCCAATCCTCCTACGAGCAGTACTTC. Translated, it gives CASSAQSSYEQYF.

This clone was seen just once. The chain carries TRBV6-6 and TRBJ2-7, with 12 positions matching TRBD2. The V segment lost 4 bases and the J segment 5 bases; nucleotides outside the gene matches: 6. In germline, CDR1 is MNHNY, CDR2 SVGAGI (reference sequence). This CDR3 has 15 amino acids. The CDR3 protein is CASSFPSGRADEQYF. Here the CDR3 DNA reads TGTGCCAGCAGTTTTCCTAGCGGGAGGGCCGACGAGCAGTACTTC.

The rearrangement links TRBV6-6 to TRBJ2-5, with D maybe TRBD1 (6 bases). Trimming took 5 bases from V and 4 from J, leaving 20 bases between them. The CDR3 contains 16 residues. The germline V gene has CDR1 MNHNY and CDR2 SVGAGI (reference sequence). DNA for the CDR3: TGTGCCAGCAGTGGGCGGACAGTAGAGTTGCGAGAGACCCAGTACTTC. Protein product: CASSGRTVELRETQYF.

The chain links TRBV7-9 to TRBJ1-1; 11 bases map to TRBD1. The CDR3 is made up of 14 amino acids. V shed 6 bases and J 9 bases; nucleotides not matched to a gene: 9. Germline V CDR1 and CDR2: SEHNR, FQNEAQ (reference sequence). The CDR3 reads CASRQGDRGRKAFF. For the CDR3, the DNA is TGTGCCAGCAGACAAGGGGACAGGGGGAGGAAAGCTTTCTTT.

This rearrangement joins TRBV11-2 to TRBJ1-1, with TRBD1 as a possible D gene (6 bases). The CDR3 is 13 residues long. V lost 2 bases to trimming and J lost 5 bases, with 9 bases between them. Per germline, CDR1 SGHAT and CDR2 FQNNGV. CDR3 protein: CASSLTDRTEAFF. The CDR3 coding sequence is TGTGCCAGCAGCTTAACAGACAGGACTGAAGCTTTCTTT.

This clone was detected only once. The rearrangement links TRBV6-5 to TRBJ1-6; D call uncertain. The CDR3 has 11 amino acids. V was shortened by 2 bases and J by 7 bases, with 0 bases between the two germline ends. The germline gives CDR1 MNHEY, CDR2 SVGAGI. CDR3 in amino acids: CASSYNSPLHF. Here the CDR3 DNA reads TGTGCCAGCAGTTACAATTCACCCCTCCACTTT.

The rearrangement uses TRBV19 and TRBJ2-7, with TRBD1 matching over 9 bases. The germline CDR1 and CDR2 sequences are LNHDA and SQIVND (reference sequence). The V gene end was trimmed by 1 base and the J gene end by 3 bases; junction bases not matched to a gene: 4. The CDR3 is 15 residues long. CDR3 region: CASSIAGTGIYEQYF. Here the CDR3 DNA reads TGTGCCAGTAGTATAGCCGGGACAGGGATCTACGAGCAGTACTTC.

The gene calls are TRBV9 and TRBJ2-2; D is unclear. CDR3 length: 13 amino acids. Germline V gene sequence: CDR1 SGDLS, CDR2 YYNGEE. Trimming removed 4 bases from V and 2 bases from J, with 6 bases in between. The CDR3 sequence: CASSLLNTGELFF. The CDR3 DNA sequence: TGTGCCAGCAGCCTACTCAACACCGGGGAGCTGTTTTTT.

The chain links TRBV5-8 to TRBJ1-1, with D tentatively TRBD1 (5 bases). With 2 bases removed from V and 1 base from J, the gap between germline ends came to 18 bases. The germline V gene has CDR1 SGHTS and CDR2 YDEGEE. The CDR3 is 17 residues long. The CDR3: CASSFSDSLRWNTEAFF. The CDR3 DNA sequence: TGTGCCAGCAGCTTTAGCGACAGTCTAAGATGGAACACTGAAGCTTTCTTT.

The chain couples TRBV5-8 to TRBJ1-1; possibly TRBD1 for D (6 bases). Deletions cut 4 bases from V and 9 bases from J, with 16 bases between. This CDR3 region has 13 residues. CDR1 SGHTS and CDR2 YDEGEE come from the germline V gene. The CDR3 DNA sequence: TGTGCCAGCAGCCCAGTGGGGGCGGTTCAAGCTTTCTTT. Its protein product is CASSPVGAVQAFF. The full variable domain, in which reference TRBV5-8 and TRBJ1-1 provide the parts outside the CDR3, is EAGVTQSPTHLIKTRGQQATLRCSPISGHTSVYWYQQALGLGLQFLLWYDEGEERNRGNFPPRFSGRQFPNYSSELNVNALELEDSALYLCASSPVGAVQAFFGQGTRLTVV.

The chain is built from TRBV19 and TRBJ1-1; D may be TRBD1 (6 bases). Trimming pared 3 bases from V and 5 bases from J, leaving 10 bases between. The CDR3 extends over 13 amino acids. Germline CDR1 is LNHDA and CDR2 is SQIVND (reference sequence). The CDR3 DNA follows: TGTGCCAGTAGTATGGGGGCTTGGACTGAAGCTTTCTTT. It encodes CASSMGAWTEAFF.